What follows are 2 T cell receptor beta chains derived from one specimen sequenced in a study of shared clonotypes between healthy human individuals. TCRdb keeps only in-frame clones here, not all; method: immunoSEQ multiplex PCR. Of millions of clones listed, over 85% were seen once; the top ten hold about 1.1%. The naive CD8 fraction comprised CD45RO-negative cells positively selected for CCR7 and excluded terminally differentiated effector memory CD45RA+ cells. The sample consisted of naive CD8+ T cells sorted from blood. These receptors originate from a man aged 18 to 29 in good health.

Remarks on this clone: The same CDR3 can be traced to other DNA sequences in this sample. CDR3 protein: CASSPGTGSYNEQFF. DNA for the CDR3: TGCGCCAGCAGCCCCGGGACAGGGAGCTACAATGAGCAGTTCTTC. This chain uses TRBV5-1 with TRBJ2-1; 9 nucleotides agree with TRBD1. V lost 4 bases and J lost 3; bases outside the gene matches: 5. Germline loops: CDR1 SGHRS, CDR2 YFSETQ. CDR3 length equals 15 residues. Full variable domain (remainder filled in from reference TRBV5-1 and TRBJ2-1): KAGVTQTPRYLIKTRGQQVTLSCSPISGHRSVSWYQQTPGQGLQFLFEYFSETQRNKGNFPGRFSGRQFSNSRSEMNVSTLELGDSALYLCASSPGTGSYNEQFFGPGTRLTVL.

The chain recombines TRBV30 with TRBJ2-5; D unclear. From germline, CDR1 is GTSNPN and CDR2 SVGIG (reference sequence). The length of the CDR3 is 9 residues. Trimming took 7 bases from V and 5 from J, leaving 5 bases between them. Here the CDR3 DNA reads TGTGCCTTGGGGGAGACCCAGTACTTC. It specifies CALGETQYF.